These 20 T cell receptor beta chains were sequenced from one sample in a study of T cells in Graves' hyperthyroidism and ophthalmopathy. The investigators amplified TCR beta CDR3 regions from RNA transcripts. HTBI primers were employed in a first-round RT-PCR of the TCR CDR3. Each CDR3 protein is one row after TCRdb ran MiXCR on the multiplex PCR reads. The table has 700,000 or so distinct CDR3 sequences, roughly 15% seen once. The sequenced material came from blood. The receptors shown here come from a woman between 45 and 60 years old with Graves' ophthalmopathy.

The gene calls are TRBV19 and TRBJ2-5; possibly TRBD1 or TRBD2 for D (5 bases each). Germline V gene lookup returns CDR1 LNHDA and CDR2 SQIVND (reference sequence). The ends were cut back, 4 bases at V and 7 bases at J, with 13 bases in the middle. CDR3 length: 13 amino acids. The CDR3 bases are TGTGCCAGTAGTACCGGGAATGGGGGGACCCAGTACTTC. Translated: CASSTGNGGTQYF.

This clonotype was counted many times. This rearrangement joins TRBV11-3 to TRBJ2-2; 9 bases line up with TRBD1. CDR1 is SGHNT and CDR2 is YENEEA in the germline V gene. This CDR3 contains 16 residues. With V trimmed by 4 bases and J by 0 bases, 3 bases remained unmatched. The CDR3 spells CASSSRTGANTGELFF. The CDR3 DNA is TGTGCCAGCAGCTCGAGGACAGGGGCGAACACCGGGGAGCTGTTTTTT.

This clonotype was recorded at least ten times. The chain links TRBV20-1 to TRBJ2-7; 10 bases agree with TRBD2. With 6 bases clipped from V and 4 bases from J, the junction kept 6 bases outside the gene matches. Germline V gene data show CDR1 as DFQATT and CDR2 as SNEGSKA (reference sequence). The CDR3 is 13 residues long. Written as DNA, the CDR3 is TGCAGTGCAACTAGCGGGGTTTTGTACGAGCAGTACTTC. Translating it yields CSATSGVLYEQYF.

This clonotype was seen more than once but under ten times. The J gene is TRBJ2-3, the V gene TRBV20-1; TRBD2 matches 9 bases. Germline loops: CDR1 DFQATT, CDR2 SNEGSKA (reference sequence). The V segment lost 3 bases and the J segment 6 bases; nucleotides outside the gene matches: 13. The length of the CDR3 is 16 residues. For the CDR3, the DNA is TGCAGTGCTAGTCGGGCCCGGCGGGAGGGCCGGGATACGCAGTATTTT. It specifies CSASRARREGRDTQYF.

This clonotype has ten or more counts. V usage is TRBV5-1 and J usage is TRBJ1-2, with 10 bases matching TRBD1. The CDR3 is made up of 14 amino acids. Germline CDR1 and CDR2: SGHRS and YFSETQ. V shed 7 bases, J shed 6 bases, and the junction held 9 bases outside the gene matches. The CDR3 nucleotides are TGCGCCAGCGTTCCGGACAGGGGGACGAATGGCTACACCTTC. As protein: CASVPDRGTNGYTF.

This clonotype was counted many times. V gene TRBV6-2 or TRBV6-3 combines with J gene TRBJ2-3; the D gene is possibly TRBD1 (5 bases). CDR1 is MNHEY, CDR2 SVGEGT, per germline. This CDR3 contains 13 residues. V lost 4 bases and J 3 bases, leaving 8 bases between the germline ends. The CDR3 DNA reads TGTGCCAGCAGTTCGACAGAAACAGATACGCAGTATTTT. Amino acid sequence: CASSSTETDTQYF.

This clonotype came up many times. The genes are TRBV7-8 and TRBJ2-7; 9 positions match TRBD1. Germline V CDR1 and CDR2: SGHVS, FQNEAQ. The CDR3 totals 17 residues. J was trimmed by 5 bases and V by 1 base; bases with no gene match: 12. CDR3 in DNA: TGTGCCAGCAGCTTAGAAGGGCGGGGGACAGGGTCTCACGAGCAGTACTTC. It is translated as CASSLEGRGTGSHEQYF.

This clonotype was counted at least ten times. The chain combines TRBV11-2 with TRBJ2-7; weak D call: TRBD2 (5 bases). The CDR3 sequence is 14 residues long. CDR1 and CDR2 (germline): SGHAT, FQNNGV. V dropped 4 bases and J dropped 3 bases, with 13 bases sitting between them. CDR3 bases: TGTGCCAGCAGCTGGGAGACCCCTTACTACGAGCAGTACTTC. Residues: CASSWETPYYEQYF.

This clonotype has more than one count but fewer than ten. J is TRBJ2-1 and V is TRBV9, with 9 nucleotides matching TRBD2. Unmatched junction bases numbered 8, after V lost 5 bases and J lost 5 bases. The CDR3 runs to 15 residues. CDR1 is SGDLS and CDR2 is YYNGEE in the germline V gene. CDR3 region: CASSPWVAGDNEQFF. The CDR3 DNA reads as TGTGCCAGCAGTCCCTGGGTAGCGGGAGACAATGAGCAGTTCTTC.

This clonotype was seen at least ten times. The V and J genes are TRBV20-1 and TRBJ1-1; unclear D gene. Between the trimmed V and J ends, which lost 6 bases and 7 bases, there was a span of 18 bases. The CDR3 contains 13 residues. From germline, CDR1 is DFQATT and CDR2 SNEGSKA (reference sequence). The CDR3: CSASPHNLDEAFF. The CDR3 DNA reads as TGCAGTGCGTCACCCCATAACCTCGATGAAGCTTTCTTT.

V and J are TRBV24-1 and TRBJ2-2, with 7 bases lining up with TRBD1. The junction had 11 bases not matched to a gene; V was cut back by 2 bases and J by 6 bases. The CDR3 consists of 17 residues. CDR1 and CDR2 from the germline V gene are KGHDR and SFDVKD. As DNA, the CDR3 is TGTGCCACCAGTGATTCGGAGACAGGGTCTATCGCCGGGGAGCTGTTTTTT. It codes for CATSDSETGSIAGELFF.

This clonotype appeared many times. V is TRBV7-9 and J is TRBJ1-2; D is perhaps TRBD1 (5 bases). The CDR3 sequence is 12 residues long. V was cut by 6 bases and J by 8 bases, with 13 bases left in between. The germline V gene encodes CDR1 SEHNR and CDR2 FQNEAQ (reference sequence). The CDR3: CASSLGGDGYTF. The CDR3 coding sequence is TGTGCCAGCAGTTTGGGAGGGGACGGCTACACCTTC.

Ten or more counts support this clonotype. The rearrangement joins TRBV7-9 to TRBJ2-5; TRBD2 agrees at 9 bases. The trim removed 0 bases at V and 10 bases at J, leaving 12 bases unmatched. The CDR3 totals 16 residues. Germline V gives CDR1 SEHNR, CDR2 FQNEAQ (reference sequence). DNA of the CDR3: TGTGCCAGCAGCTTAGCGGTGGGTAGCGGGAGCTCGTTCCAGTACTTC. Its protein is CASSLAVGSGSSFQYF.

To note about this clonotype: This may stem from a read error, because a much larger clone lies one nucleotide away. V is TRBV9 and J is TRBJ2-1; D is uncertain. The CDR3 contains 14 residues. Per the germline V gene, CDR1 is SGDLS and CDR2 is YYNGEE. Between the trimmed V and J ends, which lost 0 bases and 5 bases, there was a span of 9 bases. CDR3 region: CASSVDVQHNEQFF. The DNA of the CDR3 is TGTGCCAGCAGCGTAGACGTACAACACAATGAGCAGTTCTTC.

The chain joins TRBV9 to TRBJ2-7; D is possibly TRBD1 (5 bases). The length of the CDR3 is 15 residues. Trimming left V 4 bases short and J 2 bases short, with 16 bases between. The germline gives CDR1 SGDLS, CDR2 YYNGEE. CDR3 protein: CASSSRPDSPYEQYF. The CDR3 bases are TGTGCCAGCAGCTCGCGACCTGACAGCCCCTACGAGCAGTACTTC.

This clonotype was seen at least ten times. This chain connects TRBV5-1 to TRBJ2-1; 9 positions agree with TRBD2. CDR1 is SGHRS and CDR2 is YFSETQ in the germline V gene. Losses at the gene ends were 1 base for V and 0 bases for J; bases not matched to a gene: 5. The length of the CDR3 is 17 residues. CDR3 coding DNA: TGCGCCAGCAGCTTGTTTCTAGCGGGATCCTCCTACAATGAGCAGTTCTTC. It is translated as CASSLFLAGSSYNEQFF.

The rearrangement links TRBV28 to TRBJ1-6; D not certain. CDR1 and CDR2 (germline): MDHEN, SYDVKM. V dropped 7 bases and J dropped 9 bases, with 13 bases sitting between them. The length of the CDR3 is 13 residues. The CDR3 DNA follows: TGTGCCAGCAAAGTGGGTGTGGTTTCACCCCTCCACTTT. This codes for CASKVGVVSPLHF.

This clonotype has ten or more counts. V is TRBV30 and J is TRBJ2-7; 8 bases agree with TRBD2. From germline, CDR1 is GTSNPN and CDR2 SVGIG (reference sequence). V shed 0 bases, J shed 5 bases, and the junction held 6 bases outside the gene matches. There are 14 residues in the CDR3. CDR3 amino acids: CAWSVRVAGNEQYF. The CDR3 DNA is TGTGCCTGGAGTGTAAGGGTAGCGGGAAACGAGCAGTACTTC.

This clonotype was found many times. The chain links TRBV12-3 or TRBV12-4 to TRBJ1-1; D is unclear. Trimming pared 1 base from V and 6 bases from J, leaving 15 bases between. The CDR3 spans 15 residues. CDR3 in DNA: TGTGCCAGCAGTTTAGGACGGAGAAAGGGCCCTGAAGCTTTCTTT. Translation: CASSLGRRKGPEAFF.

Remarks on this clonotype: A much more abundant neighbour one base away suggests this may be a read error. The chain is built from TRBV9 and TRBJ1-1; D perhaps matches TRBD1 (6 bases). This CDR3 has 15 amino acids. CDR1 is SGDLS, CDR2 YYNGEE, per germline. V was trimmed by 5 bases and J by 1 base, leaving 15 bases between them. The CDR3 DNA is TGTGCCAGCAGTTTTGGGGGGCCCCCGAACACTGAAGCTTTCTTT. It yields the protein CASSFGGPPNTEAFF.